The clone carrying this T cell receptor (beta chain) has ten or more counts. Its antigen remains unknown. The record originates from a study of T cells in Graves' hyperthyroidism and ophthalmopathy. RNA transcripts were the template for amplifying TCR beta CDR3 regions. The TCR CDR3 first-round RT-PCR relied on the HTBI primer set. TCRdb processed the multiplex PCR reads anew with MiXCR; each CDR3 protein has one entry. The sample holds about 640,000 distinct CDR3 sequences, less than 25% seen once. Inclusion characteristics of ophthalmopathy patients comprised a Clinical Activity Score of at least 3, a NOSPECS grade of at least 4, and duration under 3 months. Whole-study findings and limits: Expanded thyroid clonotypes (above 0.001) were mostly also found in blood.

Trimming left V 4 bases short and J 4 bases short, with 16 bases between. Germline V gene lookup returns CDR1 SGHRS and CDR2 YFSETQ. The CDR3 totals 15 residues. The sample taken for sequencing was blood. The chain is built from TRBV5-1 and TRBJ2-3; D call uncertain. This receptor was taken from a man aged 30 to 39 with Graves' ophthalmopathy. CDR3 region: CASSARTARSDTQYF. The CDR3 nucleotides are TGCGCCAGCAGCGCGCGGACCGCCCGGTCAGATACGCAGTATTTT.